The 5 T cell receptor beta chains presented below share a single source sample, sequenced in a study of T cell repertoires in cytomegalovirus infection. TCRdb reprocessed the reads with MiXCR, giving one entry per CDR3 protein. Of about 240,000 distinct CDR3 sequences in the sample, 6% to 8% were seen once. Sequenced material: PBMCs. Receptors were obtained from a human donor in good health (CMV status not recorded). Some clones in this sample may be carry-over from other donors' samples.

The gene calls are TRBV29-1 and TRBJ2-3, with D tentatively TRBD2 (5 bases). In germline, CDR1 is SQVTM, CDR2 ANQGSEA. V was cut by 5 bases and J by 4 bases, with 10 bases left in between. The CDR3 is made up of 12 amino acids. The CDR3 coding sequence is TGCAGCGTTTCAGACGGGGCAGATACGCAGTATTTT. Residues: CSVSDGADTQYF.

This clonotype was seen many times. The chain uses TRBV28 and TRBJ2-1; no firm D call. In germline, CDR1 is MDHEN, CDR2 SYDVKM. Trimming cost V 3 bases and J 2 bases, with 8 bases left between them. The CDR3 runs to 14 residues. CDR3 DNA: TGTGCCAGCAGTTTGGTGGTGGCCTACAATGAGCAGTTCTTC. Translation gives CASSLVVAYNEQFF.

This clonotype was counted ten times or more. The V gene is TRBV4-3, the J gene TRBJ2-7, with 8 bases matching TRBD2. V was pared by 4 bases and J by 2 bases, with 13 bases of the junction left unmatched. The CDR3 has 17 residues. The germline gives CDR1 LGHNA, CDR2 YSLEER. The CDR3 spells CASSPAITSGTTYEQYF. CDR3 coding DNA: TGCGCCAGCAGCCCAGCGATCACTAGCGGAACTACCTACGAGCAGTACTTC.

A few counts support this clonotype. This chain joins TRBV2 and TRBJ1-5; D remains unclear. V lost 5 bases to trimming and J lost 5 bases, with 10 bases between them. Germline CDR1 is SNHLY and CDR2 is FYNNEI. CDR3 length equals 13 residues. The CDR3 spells CASSMGVDQPQHF. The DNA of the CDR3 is TGTGCCAGCAGTATGGGCGTTGATCAGCCCCAGCATTTT.

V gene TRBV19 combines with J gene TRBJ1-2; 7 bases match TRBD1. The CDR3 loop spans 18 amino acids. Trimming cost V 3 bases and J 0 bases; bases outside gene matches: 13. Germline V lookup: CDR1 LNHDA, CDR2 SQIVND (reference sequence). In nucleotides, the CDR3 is TGTGCCAGTAGTATTGGACGACAGGGAGCCTACACTAACTATGGCTACACCTTC. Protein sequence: CASSIGRQGAYTNYGYTF.